This T cell receptor beta chain was sequenced during a study of CD8+ T cells in alopecia areata (dated by TCRdb to about 2018). In the study overall: Treated patients were enrolled in an open-label pilot trial of oral tofacitinib at 5 to 10 mg twice daily for moderate-to-severe alopecia areata. Tofacitinib was given for 6 to 18 months, followed by 6 months of follow-up off drug to assess delayed response and recurrence. Disease severity in treated patients was measured with the SALT score, which quantifies the percentage of affected scalp surface area. The study used high-throughput TCRbeta sequencing to examine T cell clonal expansion in alopecia areata, in both the C3H/HeJ mouse model and human patients. Scalp tissue and sorted CD4+ and CD8+ peripheral blood T cells from patchy and totalis/universalis alopecia areata patients and from healthy controls were covered by human TCRbeta sequencing. Patients on tofacitinib were biopsied at baseline and after 4 and 24 weeks of treatment, and several of the patients also had a later scalp biopsy. Clonality in the scalp was compared among normal scalp (n=4), patchy alopecia areata scalp (n=8), and alopecia totalis/universalis scalp (n=8). RNA was extracted with the PAXgene miRNA kit for fixed scalp, the miRNeasy kit for PBMCs, and the RNeasy kit for mouse skin. TCRbeta CDR3 regions were amplified by immunoSEQ multiplex PCR using 35 Vbeta forward and 13 Jbeta reverse primers. Paper-wide results and their limitations: Tofacitinib significantly decreased scalp clonality and the number of expanded CD8+ clones among the top 100 scalp clones. During tofacitinib treatment, many expanded lesional clones remained in scalp and blood, and this persistence may partly explain relapse after treatment is stopped. Shared TCR sequences between patients were less evident than in mice, which may be partly attributable to HLA diversity in the patient population. Because the treated cohort was small and had only one nonresponder, larger studies are needed to examine links between baseline CD8+ expansion and response. Higher clonality and more expanded CD8+ clones were observed in lesional scalp than in normal scalp, particularly in alopecia totalis/universalis, a finding suggestive of antigenic drive. Scalp TCR repertoire analysis is complicated because resident alphabeta T cells in normal human skin are also sequenced, whereas mouse skin is dominated by gammadelta T cells.

The sample's time point label is to be understood as: around 22 weeks on oral tofacitinib. The treatment or condition label on this specimen signifies: oral pan-JAK inhibitor, 5-10 mg twice daily. From alopecia areata patients, peripheral blood was collected along with lesional scalp punch biopsies. After PBMCs were isolated by density centrifugation and stained for CD3, CD4 and CD8, a FACSAria was used to sort CD4+ and CD8+ T cells. As for this clone: Its specific antigen is unknown. One end of the junction is discordant with germline, which a read error may explain.

The germline V gene supplies CDR1 SGHAT and CDR2 FQNNGV. The cysteine opens and the phenylalanine closes a CDR3 of 11 amino acids. Only the CDR3 region is kept as DNA, spanning 33 bases read in frame from base 1. Library construction relied on the immunoSEQ multiplex PCR assay. RNA was extracted from all samples and reverse transcribed into cDNA, which served as template for TCR sequencing. SuperScript III was used to make first-strand cDNA, primed with a 2:1 mix of oligo-dT and random hexamers. A synthetic immune receptor repertoire was used to measure amplification bias, and any remaining bias was corrected computationally. For the original study's pipeline: After raw reads were preprocessed to remove errors, the CDR3 was defined following IMGT conventions as running from the conserved cysteine to phenylalanine. To get clonality, Shannon entropy was normalized by log2 of the number of productive unique TCRs and the result was subtracted from 1. Whether scalp clones were CD4 or CD8 was inferred by matching scalp TCRbeta sequences against CD4 and CD8 repertoires sorted from blood. TCRdb took this table from immuneACCESS and kept in-frame rearrangements with V and J called. Such tables lack part of the clones; where checked against another copy, unresolved V genes explain under half of the gap, and the rest is unexplained. For V, J and clone size, that table is used; D and trimming come from the DNA. The sample has roughly 110,000 clones on record, roughly three fifths of them singletons. The top ten hold 12% of the sample.

The chain joins TRBV11-2 to TRBJ2-3; no D gene can be assigned with confidence. The sequenced sample was CD8+ T cells sorted from blood, obtained at week 24, from a patient treated with tofacitinib. The sequence was collected from a human donor with alopecia areata. The CDR3 protein sequence reads: CASSSAAPPHF. The DNA sequence is as follows: TGTGCCAGCAGCTCCGCGGCTCCACCGCACTTT.